This T cell receptor beta chain was captured in a study of T cell responses to AZD1222 COVID-19 vaccine. The method was immunoSEQ multiplex PCR; TCRdb's version includes in-frame clones alone and lacks a portion of them. The sample includes roughly 180,000 clones, approximately 94% of them seen just once. Worth noting for this clone: What it binds is not known.

Broader study findings: The study identified only five or six AZD1222 recipients as seropositive at baseline. Females outnumbered males among donors, who were mostly white British; clonal diversity was possibly underestimated.

After removal of 4 bases from V and 9 bases from J, the junction contained 9 bases not matched to a gene. Germline CDR1 MDHEN, CDR2 SYDVKM. CDR3 length equals 14 residues. The sequencing used peripheral blood, collected on day 0 of AZD1222 vaccination. The rearrangement links TRBV28 to TRBJ2-3; 8 positions match TRBD1. The receptor's source is an adult in good health. Written as DNA, the CDR3 is TGTGCCAGCAGTTCCTTGACAGGGGTAGACACGCAGTATTTT. Protein product: CASSSLTGVDTQYF.